These 16 T cell receptor beta chains came from one sample sequenced in a study of Graves' ophthalmopathy and Graves' hyperthyroidism. RNA transcripts provided the template for amplifying TCR beta CDR3 regions. HTBI primers primed a first-round RT-PCR, and a second-round multiplex PCR followed. TCRdb reprocessed the multiplex PCR reads via MiXCR and lists one record per CDR3 protein. The table has over a million distinct CDR3 sequences, about 40% seen once. Sequenced material: peripheral blood or thyroid tissue (not recorded which). The receptor source for this set is an adult man with Graves' hyperthyroidism.

This clonotype has at least ten counts. The chain recombines TRBV5-1 with TRBJ2-5; TRBD2 agrees at 8 bases. The ends lost 4 bases at V and 0 bases at J; junction bases unmatched: 8. This CDR3 region has 16 residues. Germline loops: CDR1 SGHRS, CDR2 YFSETQ. In nucleotides, the CDR3 is TGCGCCAGCAGCCCCCGACTAGCGAATTACCAAGAGACCCAGTACTTC. Protein sequence: CASSPRLANYQETQYF.

This clonotype was counted a few times. The chain carries TRBV5-6 and TRBJ2-2; D uncertain. This CDR3 region has 16 residues. The germline V gene has CDR1 SGHDT and CDR2 YYEEEE. Between the trimmed V and J ends, which lost 0 bases and 0 bases, there was a span of 9 bases. The CDR3 spells CASSLEVRSNTGELFF. As DNA, the CDR3 is TGTGCCAGCAGCTTGGAGGTCAGATCGAACACCGGGGAGCTGTTTTTT.

This clonotype was counted at least ten times. The chain carries TRBV12-3 or TRBV12-4 and TRBJ1-5, with D possibly matching TRBD1 (6 bases). V shed 6 bases and J shed 2 bases, with 17 bases lying between them. This CDR3 region has 16 residues. The CDR3 here is CASSADMGAGNQPQHF. The CDR3 DNA is TGTGCCAGCAGCGCGGACATGGGGGCTGGCAATCAGCCCCAGCATTTT.

This clonotype was observed many times. The V call is TRBV19, the J call TRBJ2-7; 9 bases agree with TRBD1. After removal of 6 bases from V and 6 bases from J, the junction contained 3 bases not matched to a gene. The germline V gene encodes CDR1 LNHDA and CDR2 SQIVND (reference sequence). This CDR3 is built from 12 residues. The CDR3 here is CASRTTGGEQYF. The DNA for the CDR3 is TGTGCCAGTAGAACGACAGGGGGCGAGCAGTACTTC.

This clonotype was counted at least ten times. The chain couples TRBV12-3 or TRBV12-4 to TRBJ2-7, with D possibly TRBD2 on 7 matching bases. The CDR3 runs to 13 residues. Trimming took off 7 bases at V and 0 bases at J, with 10 bases between the two ends. CDR3 sequence (DNA): TGTGCCAGCAAAGGGGGGGCCTCCTACGAGCAGTACTTC. Its protein product is CASKGGASYEQYF.

This clonotype was seen only a few times. The chain combines TRBV6-6 with TRBJ2-7; D may be TRBD1 (6 bases). The V and J ends lost 6 bases and 1 base respectively, with 13 bases between them. CDR1 and CDR2 (germline): MNHNY, SVGAGI (reference sequence). The CDR3 covers 14 residues. DNA for the CDR3: TGTGCCAGCAGGAATACAGGGACGTCCTACGAGCAGTACTTC. As protein: CASRNTGTSYEQYF.

Of note for this clonotype: Germline and junction disagree at one end, which may indicate a read error. The chain employs TRBV7-9 and TRBJ1-6; tentatively, D is TRBD1 (6 bases). In germline, CDR1 is SEHNR, CDR2 FQNEAQ (reference sequence). CDR3 length equals 15 residues. CDR3: CASSLAGGGNPPLHF. The CDR3 bases are TGTGCCAGCAGCTTAGCAGGGGGAGGTAATCCACCCCTCCACTTT.

The sample holds a few counts of this clonotype. The rearrangement joins TRBV7-9 to TRBJ2-7; no definite D call. The J call may be wrong; the DNA end is better matched by TRBJ2-1. CDR1 is SEHNR and CDR2 is FQNEAQ in the germline V gene (reference sequence). CDR3 length equals 12 residues. The CDR3 sequence: CASSSRVVEQFF. CDR3 bases: TGTGCCAGCAGCTCCCGGGTCGTTGAGCAGTTCTTC.

This clonotype was counted at least ten times. The rearrangement uses TRBV9 and TRBJ2-2, with TRBD2 matching 13 bases. The junction had 4 bases not matched to a gene; V was cut back by 3 bases and J by 8 bases. The germline V gene has CDR1 SGDLS and CDR2 YYNGEE. The CDR3 runs 15 residues. As DNA, the CDR3 is TGTGCCAGCAGCGCCCGGACTAGCGGGGGTGGGGAGCTGTTTTTT. This encodes CASSARTSGGGELFF.

This clonotype turned up a few times. The J gene is TRBJ1-2, the V gene TRBV7-9; no reliable D call. The CDR3 extends over 17 amino acids. V lost 3 bases and J 1 base, leaving 18 bases between the germline ends. CDR1 is SEHNR, CDR2 FQNEAQ, per germline (reference sequence). DNA for the CDR3: TGTGCCAGCAGCTTGTTAGGATCACGTGGCCTTAACTATGGCTACACCTTC. Translation: CASSLLGSRGLNYGYTF.

This clonotype was seen a handful of times. One end of the junction does not line up with germline, which may come from a read error. V gene TRBV5-4 combines with J gene TRBJ2-7; tentatively, D is TRBD1 (6 bases). Germline CDR1 reads SGHNT; CDR2 reads YYREEE (reference sequence). The CDR3 sequence is 13 residues long. The CDR3 region is CASRYRASYKQYF. The CDR3 nucleotides are TGTGCCAGCAGGTACAGGGCCTCCTACAAGCAGTACTTC.

This clonotype appeared many times. The rearrangement links TRBV12-3 or TRBV12-4 to TRBJ2-5; TRBD2 might be the D (6 bases). The CDR3 totals 13 residues. The germline V and J ends were trimmed by 3 bases and 4 bases, with 9 bases remaining between them. CDR3 in amino acids: CASSLRDRETQYF. DNA of the CDR3: TGTGCCAGCAGTTTGCGGGACCGAGAGACCCAGTACTTC.

As to this clonotype: This likely comes from a read error, as the CDR3 has no conserved phenylalanine or tryptophan at its end. No DNA is shown, since the ends of the CDR3 on it are uncertain; the CDR3 is the one TCRdb lists. This chain uses TRBV10-3 with TRBJ1-6. The CDR3 is made up of 11 amino acids, end residues included. Germline lookup yields CDR1 ENHRY and CDR2 SYGVKD. CDR3 sequence reads: CAISESARANY.

This clonotype turned up a few times. V gene TRBV7-2 combines with J gene TRBJ2-5; D is undetermined. Germline V gives CDR1 SGHTA, CDR2 FQGNSA. The V end was cut by 6 bases, the J end by 5 bases, with 7 bases between. CDR3 size: 11 residues. CDR3 DNA: TGTGCCAGCAGGCTTATGGAGACCCAGTACTTC. Translating gives CASRLMETQYF.

A note on this clonotype: Just one base apart from a much larger clone, this may be a read error. V gene TRBV12-3 or TRBV12-4 combines with J gene TRBJ1-1; possible D gene TRBD1, 6 bases. CDR3 size: 14 residues. The CDR3 DNA reads TGTGCCAGCAGTTCTCCAGGGACATACACTGAAGCTCTCTTT. Amino acid sequence: CASSSPGTYTEALF.

This clonotype showed up just a few times. The chain couples TRBV10-3 to TRBJ2-3; TRBD2 matches at 8 bases. The CDR3 extends over 13 amino acids. CDR1 is ENHRY, CDR2 SYGVKD, per germline. V shed 8 bases and J 3 bases; nucleotides not matched to a gene: 4. CDR3 coding DNA: TGTGCCATCGCGGGGGGCCCAACAGATACGCAGTATTTT. It is translated as CAIAGGPTDTQYF.